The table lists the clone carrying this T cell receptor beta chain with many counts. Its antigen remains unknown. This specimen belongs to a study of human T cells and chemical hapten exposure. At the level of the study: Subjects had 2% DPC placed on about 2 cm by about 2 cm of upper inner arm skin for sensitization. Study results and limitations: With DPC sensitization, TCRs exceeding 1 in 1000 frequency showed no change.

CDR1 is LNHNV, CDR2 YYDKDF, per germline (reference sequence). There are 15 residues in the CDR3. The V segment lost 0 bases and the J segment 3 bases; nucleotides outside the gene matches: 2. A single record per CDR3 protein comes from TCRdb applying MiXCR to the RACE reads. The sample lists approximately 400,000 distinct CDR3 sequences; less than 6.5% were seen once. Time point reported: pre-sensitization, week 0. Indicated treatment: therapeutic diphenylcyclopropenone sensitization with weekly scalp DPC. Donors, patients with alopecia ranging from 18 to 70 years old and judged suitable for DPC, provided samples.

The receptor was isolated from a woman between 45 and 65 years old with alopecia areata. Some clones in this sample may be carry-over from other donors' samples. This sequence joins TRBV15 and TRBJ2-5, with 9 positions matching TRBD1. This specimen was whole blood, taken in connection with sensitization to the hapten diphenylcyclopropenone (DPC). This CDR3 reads CATSREGTGKETQYF. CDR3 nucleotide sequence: TGTGCCACCAGCAGAGAAGGGACAGGGAAAGAGACCCAGTACTTC.